This T cell receptor (beta chain) derives from a study of control samples from healthy donors and cancer patients. Assay: immunoSEQ multiplex PCR; the TCRdb copy retains only in-frame clones and omits some. The table lists about 73,000 clones, 94% of them singletons. The V end was cut by 7 bases, the J end by 5 bases, with 8 bases between. CDR3 length: 11 amino acids. Sequenced sample: blood. The sequence was collected from a woman in her thirties or forties in good health. The chain uses TRBV12-3 or TRBV12-4 and TRBJ2-5; no firm D call. CDR3 nucleotides: TGTGCCAGCACCCTTGGGGAGACCCAGTACTTC. As protein: CASTLGETQYF.